The sequence of this TCR beta chain was determined in a study of blood T cell repertoires in COVID-19. Study processing details: Reference gene primer amplification yielded estimated nucleated cell counts. The protocol was immunoSEQ multiplex PCR, while the TCRdb copy is restricted to in-frame clones and leaves out a portion. Clonal size and the V and J genes are those of that table, whereas D and trimming came from the DNA. The sample shows approximately 100,000 clones, about 85% of them seen only once. The table lists this clone with a count of one. This CDR3 contains 13 residues. The V end was cut by 5 bases, the J end by 6 bases, with 11 bases between. The V gene's germline CDR1 is LNHDA and CDR2 SQIVND (reference sequence).

Sequencing was carried out using peripheral blood. This TCR derives from a human donor in a cohort sampled during active COVID-19. The chain combines TRBV19 with TRBJ1-5, with D maybe TRBD1 (5 bases). The CDR3 DNA is TGTGCCAGTAGTCAGGGTGCGCGTCAGCCCCAGCATTTT. Translated: CASSQGARQPQHF.